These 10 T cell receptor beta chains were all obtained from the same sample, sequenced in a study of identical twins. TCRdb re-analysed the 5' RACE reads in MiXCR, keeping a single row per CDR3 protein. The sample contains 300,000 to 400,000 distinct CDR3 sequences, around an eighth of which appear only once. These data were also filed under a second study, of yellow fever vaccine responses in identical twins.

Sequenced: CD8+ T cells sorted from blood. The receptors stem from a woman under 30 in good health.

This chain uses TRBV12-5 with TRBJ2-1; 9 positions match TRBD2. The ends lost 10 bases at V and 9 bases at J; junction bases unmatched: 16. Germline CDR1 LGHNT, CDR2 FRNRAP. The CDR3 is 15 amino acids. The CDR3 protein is CATSPPAGGPGEQFF. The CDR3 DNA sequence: TGTGCTACCAGCCCCCCCGCGGGGGGGCCAGGTGAGCAGTTCTTC.

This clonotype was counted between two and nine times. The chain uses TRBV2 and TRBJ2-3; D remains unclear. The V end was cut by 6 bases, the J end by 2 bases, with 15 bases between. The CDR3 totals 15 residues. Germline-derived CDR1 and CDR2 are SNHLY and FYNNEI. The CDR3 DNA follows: TGTGCCAGCAGGTCCGGTCGATCCCCCACAGATACGCAGTATTTT. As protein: CASRSGRSPTDTQYF.

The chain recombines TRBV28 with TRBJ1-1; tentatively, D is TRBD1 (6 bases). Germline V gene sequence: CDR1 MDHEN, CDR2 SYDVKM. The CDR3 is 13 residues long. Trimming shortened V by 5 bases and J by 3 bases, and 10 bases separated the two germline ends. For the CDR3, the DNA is TGTGCCAGCAGTCGCACAGGGTACACTGAAGCTTTCTTT. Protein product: CASSRTGYTEAFF.

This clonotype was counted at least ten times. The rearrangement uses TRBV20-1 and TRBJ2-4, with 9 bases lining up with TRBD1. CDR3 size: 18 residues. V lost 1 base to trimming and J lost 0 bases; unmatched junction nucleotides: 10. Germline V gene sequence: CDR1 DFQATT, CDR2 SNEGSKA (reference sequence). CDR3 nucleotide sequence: TGCAGTGCTAGAGGGACAGGGGAAGGACCCCTAGCCAAAAACATTCAGTACTTC. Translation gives CSARGTGEGPLAKNIQYF.

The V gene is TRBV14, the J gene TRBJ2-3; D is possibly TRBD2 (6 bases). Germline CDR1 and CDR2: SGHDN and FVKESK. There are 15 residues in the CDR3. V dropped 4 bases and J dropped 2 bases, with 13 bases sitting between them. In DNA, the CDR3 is TGTGCCAGCAGCCGAGTGGCGGGGATCACAGATACGCAGTATTTT. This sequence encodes CASSRVAGITDTQYF.

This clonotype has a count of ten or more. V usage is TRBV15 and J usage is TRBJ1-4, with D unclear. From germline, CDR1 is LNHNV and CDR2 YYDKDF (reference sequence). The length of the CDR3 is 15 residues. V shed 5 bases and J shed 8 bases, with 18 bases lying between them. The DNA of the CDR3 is TGTGCCACCAGCCCGGGCCCCACATCGGGAGAAAAACTGTTTTTT. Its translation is CATSPGPTSGEKLFF. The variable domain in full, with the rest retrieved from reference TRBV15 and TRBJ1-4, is DAMVIQNPRYQVTQFGKPVTLSCSQTLNHNVMYWYQQKSSQAPKLLFHYYDKDFNNEADTPDNFQSRRPNTSFCFLDIRSPGLGDTAMYLCATSPGPTSGEKLFFGSGTQLSVL.

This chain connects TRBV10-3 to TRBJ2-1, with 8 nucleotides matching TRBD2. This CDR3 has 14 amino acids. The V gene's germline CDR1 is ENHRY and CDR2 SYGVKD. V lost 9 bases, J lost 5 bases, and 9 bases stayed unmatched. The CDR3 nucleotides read TGTGCCATTGGGACTATCGGGGGGGACAATGAGCAGTTCTTC. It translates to CAIGTIGGDNEQFF.

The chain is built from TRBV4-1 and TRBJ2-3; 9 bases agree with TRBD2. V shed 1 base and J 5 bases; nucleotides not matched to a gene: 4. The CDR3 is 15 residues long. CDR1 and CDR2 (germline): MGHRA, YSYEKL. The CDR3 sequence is CASSQGFSGGDTQYF. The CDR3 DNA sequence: TGCGCCAGCAGCCAAGGGTTTAGCGGGGGAGATACGCAGTATTTT.

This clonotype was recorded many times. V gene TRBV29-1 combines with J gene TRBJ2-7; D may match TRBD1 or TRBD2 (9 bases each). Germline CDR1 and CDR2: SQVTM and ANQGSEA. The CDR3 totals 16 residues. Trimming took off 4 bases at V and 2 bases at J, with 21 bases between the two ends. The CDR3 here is CSVVLAGQGRAYEQYF. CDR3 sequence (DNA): TGCAGCGTTGTTCTAGCGGGACAGGGACGGGCCTACGAGCAGTACTTC.

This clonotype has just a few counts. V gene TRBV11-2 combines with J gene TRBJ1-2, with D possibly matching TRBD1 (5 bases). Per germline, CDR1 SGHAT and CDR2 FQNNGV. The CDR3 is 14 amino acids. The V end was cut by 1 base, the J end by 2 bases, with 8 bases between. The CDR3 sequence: CASSLGGSNYGYTF. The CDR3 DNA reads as TGTGCCAGCAGCTTAGGGGGGAGCAACTATGGCTACACCTTC. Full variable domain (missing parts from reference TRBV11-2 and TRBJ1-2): EAGVAQSPRYKIIEKRQSVAFWCNPISGHATLYWYQQILGQGPKLLIQFQNNGVVDDSQLPKDRFSAERLKGVDSTLKIQPAKLEDSAVYLCASSLGGSNYGYTFGSGTRLTVV.